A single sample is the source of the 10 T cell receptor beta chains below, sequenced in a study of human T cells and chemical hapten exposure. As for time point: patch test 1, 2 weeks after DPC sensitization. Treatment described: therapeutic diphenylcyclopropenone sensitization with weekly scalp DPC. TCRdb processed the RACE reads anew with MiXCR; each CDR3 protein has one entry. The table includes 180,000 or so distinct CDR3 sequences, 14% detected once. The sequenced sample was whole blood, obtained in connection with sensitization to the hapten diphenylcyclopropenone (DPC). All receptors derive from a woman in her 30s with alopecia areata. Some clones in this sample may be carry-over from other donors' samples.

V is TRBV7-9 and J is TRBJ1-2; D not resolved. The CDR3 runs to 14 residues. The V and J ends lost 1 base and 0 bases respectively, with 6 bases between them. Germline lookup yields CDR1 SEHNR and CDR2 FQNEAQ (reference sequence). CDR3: CASSLVGANYGYTF. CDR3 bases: TGTGCCAGCAGCTTAGTGGGAGCTAACTATGGCTACACCTTC.

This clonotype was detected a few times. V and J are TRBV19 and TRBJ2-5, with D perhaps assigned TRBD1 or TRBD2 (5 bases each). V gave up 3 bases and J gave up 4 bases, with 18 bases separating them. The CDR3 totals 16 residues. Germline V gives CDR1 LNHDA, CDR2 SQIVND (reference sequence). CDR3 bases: TGTGCCAGTAGTATTGGGACGGCCAAGGCGGGAGAGACCCAGTACTTC. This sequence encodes CASSIGTAKAGETQYF.

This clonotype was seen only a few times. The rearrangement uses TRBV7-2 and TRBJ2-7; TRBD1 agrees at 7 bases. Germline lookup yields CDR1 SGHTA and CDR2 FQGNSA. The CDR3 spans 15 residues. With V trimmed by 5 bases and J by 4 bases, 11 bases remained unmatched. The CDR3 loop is CASSRPDRVEYEQYF. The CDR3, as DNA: TGTGCCAGCAGCCGTCCCGACAGGGTCGAGTACGAGCAGTACTTC.

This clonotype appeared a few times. The CDR3 nucleotides are TGTGCCAGCAGTCCCCCCCGGGGGGCTGAAGCTTTCTTT. Its translation: CASSPPRGAEAFF. The rearrangement links TRBV28 to TRBJ1-1, with D perhaps TRBD1 (5 bases). V gave up 5 bases and J gave up 6 bases, with 13 bases separating them. The CDR3 sequence is 13 residues long. Germline loops: CDR1 MDHEN, CDR2 SYDVKM.

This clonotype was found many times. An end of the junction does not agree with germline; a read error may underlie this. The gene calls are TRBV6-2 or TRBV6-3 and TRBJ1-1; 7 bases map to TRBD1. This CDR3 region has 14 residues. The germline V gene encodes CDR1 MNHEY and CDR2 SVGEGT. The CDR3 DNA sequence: TGTGCCAGCAGTTCCGACAGGGTTGTCACTGAAGTTTTCTTT. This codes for CASSSDRVVTEVFF.

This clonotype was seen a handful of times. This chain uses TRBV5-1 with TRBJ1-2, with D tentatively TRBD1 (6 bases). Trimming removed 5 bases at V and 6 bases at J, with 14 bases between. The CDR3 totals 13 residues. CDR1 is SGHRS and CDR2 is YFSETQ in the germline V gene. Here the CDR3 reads CASRGQEIDGYTF. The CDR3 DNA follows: TGCGCCAGCAGGGGACAAGAAATCGATGGCTACACCTTC.

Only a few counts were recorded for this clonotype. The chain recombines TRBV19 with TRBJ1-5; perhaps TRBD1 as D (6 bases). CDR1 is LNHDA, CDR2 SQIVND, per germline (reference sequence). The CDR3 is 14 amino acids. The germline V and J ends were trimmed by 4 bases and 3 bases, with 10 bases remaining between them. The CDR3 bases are TGTGCCAGTAGTACCGGACAGAACAATCAGCCCCAGCATTTT. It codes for CASSTGQNNQPQHF.

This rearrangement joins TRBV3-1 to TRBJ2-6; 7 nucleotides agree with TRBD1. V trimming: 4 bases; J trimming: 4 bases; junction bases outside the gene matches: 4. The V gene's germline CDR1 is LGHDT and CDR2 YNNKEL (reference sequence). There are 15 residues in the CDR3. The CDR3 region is CASSPRGRGANVLTF. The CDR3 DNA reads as TGTGCCAGCAGCCCAAGGGGGCGCGGGGCCAACGTCCTGACTTTC. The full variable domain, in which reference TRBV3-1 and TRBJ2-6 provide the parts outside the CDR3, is DTAVSQTPKYLVTQMGNDKSIKCEQNLGHDTMYWYKQDSKKFLKIMFSYNNKELIINETVPNRFSPKSPDKAHLNLHINSLELGDSAVYFCASSPRGRGANVLTFGAGSRLTVL.

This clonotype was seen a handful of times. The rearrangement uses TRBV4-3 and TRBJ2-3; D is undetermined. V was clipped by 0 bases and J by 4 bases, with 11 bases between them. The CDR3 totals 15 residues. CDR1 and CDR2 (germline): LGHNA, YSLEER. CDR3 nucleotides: TGCGCCAGCAGCCAAGATCCCCGTTTTCCAGATACGCAGTATTTT. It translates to CASSQDPRFPDTQYF.

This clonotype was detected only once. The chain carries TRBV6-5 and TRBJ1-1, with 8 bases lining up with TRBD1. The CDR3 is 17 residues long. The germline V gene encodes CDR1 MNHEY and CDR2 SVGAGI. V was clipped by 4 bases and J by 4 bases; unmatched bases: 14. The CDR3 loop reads CASSSRTGLMWGTEAFF. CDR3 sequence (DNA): TGTGCCAGCAGTTCCCGGACAGGGCTGATGTGGGGCACTGAAGCTTTCTTT.